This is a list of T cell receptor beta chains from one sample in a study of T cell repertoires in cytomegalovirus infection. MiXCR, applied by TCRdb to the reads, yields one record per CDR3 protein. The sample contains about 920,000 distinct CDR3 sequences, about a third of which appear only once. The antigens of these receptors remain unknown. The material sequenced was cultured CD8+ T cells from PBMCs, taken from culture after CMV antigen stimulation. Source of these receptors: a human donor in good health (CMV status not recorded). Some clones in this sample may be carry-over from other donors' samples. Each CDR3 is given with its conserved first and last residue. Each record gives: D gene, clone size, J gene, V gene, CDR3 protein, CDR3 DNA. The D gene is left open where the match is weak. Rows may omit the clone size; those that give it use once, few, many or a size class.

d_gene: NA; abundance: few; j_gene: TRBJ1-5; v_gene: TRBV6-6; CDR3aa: CASSYYPPDASAARGEFQPQHF; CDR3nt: TGTGCCAGCAGTTATTATCCGCCGGACGCCTCGGCAGCGAGAGGGGAATTTCAGCCCCAGCATTTT
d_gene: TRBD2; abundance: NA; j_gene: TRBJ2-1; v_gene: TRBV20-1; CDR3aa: CSAPWGLAGAPYNEQFF; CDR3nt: TGCAGTGCCCCCTGGGGACTAGCGGGGGCTCCCTACAATGAGCAGTTCTTC
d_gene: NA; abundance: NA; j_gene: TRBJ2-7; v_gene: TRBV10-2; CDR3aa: CATSPLEGGEQYF; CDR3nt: TGCGCCACATCTCCCCTTGAGGGGGGAGAGCAGTACTTC
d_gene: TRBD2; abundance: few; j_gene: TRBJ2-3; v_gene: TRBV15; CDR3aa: CATSRGVGGVRDTQYF; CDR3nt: TGTGCCACCAGCAGAGGGGTCGGGGGGGTCCGGGATACGCAGTATTTT
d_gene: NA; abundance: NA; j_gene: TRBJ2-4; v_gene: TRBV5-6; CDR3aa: CASTPPAGDIQYF; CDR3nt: TGTGCCAGCACCCCCCCCGCTGGGGACATTCAGTACTTC
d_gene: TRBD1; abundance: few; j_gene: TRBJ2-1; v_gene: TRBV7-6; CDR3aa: CASSLTGWDNEQFF; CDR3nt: TGTGCCAGCAGCCTGACAGGGTGGGACAATGAGCAGTTCTTC
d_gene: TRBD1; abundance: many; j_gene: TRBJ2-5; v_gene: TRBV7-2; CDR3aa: CASSPNRDSQETQYF; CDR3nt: TGTGCCAGCAGCCCGAACCGGGACAGCCAAGAGACCCAGTACTTC
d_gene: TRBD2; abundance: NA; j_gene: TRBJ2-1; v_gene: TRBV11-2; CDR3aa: CASSLYFRAGGLYNEQFF; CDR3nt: TGTGCCAGCAGCTTATACTTCAGAGCGGGGGGCCTCTACAATGAGCAGTTCTTC
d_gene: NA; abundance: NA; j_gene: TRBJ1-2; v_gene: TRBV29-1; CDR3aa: CSVEDLGLGYTF; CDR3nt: TGCAGCGTTGAAGATCTAGGGCTTGGCTACACCTTC
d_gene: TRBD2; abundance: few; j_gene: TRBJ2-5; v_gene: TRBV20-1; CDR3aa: CSARDGRGGSQETQYF; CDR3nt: TGCAGTGCTAGAGATGGACGGGGGGGTAGCCAAGAGACCCAGTACTTC
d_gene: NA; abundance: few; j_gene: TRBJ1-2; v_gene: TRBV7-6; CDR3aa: CASSPNRGPEDYGYTF; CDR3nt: TGTGCCAGCAGCCCTAACCGGGGCCCAGAGGACTATGGCTACACCTTC
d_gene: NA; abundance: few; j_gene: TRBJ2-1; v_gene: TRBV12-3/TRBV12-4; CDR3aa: CASSLWGDYNEQFF; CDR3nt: TGTGCCAGCAGTTTATGGGGGGACTACAATGAGCAGTTCTTC
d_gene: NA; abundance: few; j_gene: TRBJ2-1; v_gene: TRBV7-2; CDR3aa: CASSSYWEGGNEQFF; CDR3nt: TGTGCCAGCAGCTCCTACTGGGAAGGGGGGAATGAGCAGTTCTTC
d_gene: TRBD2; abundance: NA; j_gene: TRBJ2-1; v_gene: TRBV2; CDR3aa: CALLAVRTSINEQFF; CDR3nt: TGTGCTCTCTTAGCGGTCAGGACTAGCATCAATGAGCAGTTCTTC
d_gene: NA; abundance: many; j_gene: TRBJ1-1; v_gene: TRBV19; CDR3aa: CASSSLYTEAFF; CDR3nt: TGTGCCAGCAGTTCTCTCTACACTGAAGCTTTCTTT
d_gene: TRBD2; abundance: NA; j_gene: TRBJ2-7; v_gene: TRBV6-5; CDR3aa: CASRRGLGISNSYEQYF; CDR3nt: TGTGCCAGCAGGCGGGGACTAGGCATTTCGAACTCCTACGAGCAGTACTTC
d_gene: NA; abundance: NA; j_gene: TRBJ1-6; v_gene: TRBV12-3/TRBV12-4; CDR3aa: CASSFGGPLHTLHF; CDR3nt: TGTGCCAGCAGTTTTGGCGGACCCCTACACACCCTCCACTTT
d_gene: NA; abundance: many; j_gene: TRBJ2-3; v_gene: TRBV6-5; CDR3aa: CASSYSGSTDTQYF; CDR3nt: TGTGCCAGCAGCTATAGCGGTAGCACAGATACGCAGTATTTT
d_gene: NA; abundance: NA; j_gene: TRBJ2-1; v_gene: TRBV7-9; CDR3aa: CASTFKGEQFF; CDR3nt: TGTGCCAGCACCTTCAAGGGTGAGCAGTTCTTC
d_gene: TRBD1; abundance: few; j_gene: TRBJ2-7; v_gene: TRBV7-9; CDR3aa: CASSLETGGYEQYF; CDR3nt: TGTGCCAGCAGCTTAGAAACAGGGGGCTACGAGCAGTACTTC
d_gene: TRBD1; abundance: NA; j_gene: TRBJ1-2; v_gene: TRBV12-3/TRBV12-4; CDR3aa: CASSYRDRGIYGYTF; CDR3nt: TGTGCCAGCAGTTATCGGGACAGAGGAATCTATGGCTACACCTTC
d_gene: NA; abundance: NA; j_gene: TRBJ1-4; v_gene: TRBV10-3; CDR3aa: CAISEEGPPNEKLFF; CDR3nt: TGTGCCATCAGTGAGGAAGGGCCCCCTAATGAAAAACTGTTTTTT
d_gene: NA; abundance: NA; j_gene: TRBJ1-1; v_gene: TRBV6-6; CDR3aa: CASSDSYEAFF; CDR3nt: TGTGCCAGCAGCGACAGCTATGAAGCTTTCTTT
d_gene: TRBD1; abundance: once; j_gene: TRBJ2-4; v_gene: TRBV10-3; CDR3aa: CAISVTRDRVYLQYF; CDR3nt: TGTGCCATCAGTGTAACCCGGGACAGGGTATACCTTCAGTACTTC
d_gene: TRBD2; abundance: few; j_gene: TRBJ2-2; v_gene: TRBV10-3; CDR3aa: CAISGPIAGGTGELFF; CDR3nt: TGTGCCATCAGTGGCCCAATAGCGGGTGGCACCGGGGAGCTGTTTTTT
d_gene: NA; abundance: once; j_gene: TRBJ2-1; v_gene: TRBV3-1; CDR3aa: CASSLSTGWVSYNEQFF; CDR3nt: TGTGCCAGCAGCCTATCTACAGGGTGGGTCTCCTACAATGAGCAGTTCTTC
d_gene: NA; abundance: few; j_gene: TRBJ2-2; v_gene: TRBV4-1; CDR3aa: CASSQEQGNTGELFF; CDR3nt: TGTGCCAGCAGCCAAGAACAGGGGAACACCGGGGAGCTGTTTTTT
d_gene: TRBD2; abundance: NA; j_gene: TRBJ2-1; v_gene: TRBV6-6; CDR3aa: CASSYSPGLAGVFDEQFF; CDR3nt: TGTGCCAGCAGTTACTCACCCGGGCTAGCGGGGGTATTCGATGAGCAGTTCTTC
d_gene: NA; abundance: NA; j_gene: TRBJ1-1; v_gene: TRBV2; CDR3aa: CASLSTGPTEAFF; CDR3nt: TGTGCCAGCCTTTCGACTGGACCGACTGAAGCTTTCTTT
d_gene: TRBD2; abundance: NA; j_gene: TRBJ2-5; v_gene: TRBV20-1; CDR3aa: CSARLAGGLQETQYF; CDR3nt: TGCAGTGCCAGACTAGCGGGGGGGCTTCAAGAGACCCAGTACTTC
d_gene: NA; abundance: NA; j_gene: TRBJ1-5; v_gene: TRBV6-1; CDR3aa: CASSEGTENQPQHF; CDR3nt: TGTGCCAGCAGTGAAGGGACAGAAAATCAGCCCCAGCATTTT
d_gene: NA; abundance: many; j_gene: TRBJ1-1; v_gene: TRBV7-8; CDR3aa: CASSLARAGEAFF; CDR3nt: TGTGCCAGCAGCTTAGCCCGGGCAGGGGAAGCTTTCTTT
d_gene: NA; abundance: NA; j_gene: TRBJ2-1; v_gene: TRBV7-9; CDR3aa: CASTRGGWDRDIEQFF; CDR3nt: TGTGCCAGCACCCGGGGGGGGTGGGACAGGGACATTGAGCAGTTCTTC
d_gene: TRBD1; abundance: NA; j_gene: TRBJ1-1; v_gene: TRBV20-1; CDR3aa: CSAPDRDAGSTEAFF; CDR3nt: TGCAGTGCCCCCGACAGGGACGCAGGGAGCACTGAAGCTTTCTTT
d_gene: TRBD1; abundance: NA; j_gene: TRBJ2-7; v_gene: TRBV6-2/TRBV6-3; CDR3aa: CASRRGPDEQYF; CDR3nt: TGTGCCAGCCGCAGGGGGCCGGACGAGCAGTACTTC
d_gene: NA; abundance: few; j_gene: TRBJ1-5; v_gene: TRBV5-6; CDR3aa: CASSPGPGQQPQHF; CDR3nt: TGTGCCAGCAGCCCGGGCCCGGGCCAACAGCCCCAGCATTTT
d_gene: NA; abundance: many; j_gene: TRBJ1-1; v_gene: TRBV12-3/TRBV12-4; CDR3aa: CASSLTMDGAEAFF; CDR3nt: TGTGCCAGCAGTTTGACCATGGATGGGGCTGAAGCTTTCTTT
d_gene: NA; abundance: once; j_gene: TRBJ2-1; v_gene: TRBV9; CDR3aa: CASSPRAGYEQFF; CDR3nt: TGTGCCAGCAGCCCCAGGGCAGGCTATGAGCAGTTCTTC
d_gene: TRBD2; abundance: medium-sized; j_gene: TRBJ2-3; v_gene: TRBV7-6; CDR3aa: CASSVAGGSTDTQYF; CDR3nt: TGTGCCAGCAGTGTAGCGGGGGGGAGCACAGATACGCAGTATTTT
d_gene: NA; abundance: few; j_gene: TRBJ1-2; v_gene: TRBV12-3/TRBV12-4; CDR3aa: CASSFNLGQRNGYTF; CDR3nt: TGTGCCAGCAGTTTTAATCTCGGTCAGAGGAACGGCTACACCTTC
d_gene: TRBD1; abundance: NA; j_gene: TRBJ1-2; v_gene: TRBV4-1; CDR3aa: CASSQDSGPTGQGAKGYTF; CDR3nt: TGCGCCAGCAGCCAAGATTCGGGACCCACAGGACAGGGGGCGAAAGGCTACACCTTC
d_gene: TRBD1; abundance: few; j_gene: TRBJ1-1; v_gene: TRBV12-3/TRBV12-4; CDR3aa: CASTRGGGNTEAFF; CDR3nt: TGTGCCAGCACCAGGGGGGGGGGGAACACTGAAGCTTTCTTT
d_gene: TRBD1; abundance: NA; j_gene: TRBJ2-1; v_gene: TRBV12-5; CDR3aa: CASGFDSGTGDYNEQFF; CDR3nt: TGTGCTAGTGGTTTCGATTCCGGGACAGGGGACTACAATGAGCAGTTCTTC
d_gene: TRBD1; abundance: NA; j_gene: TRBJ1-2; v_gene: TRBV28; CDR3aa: CASSLGTGLGYTF; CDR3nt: TGTGCCAGCAGTCTAGGGACAGGGCTTGGCTACACCTTC
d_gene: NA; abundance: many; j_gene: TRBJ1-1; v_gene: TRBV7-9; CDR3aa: CASSLGSTEAFF; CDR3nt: TGTGCCAGCAGCTTAGGCAGCACTGAAGCTTTCTTT
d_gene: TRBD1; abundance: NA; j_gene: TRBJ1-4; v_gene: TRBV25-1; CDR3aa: CASSNRGVREKLFF; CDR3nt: TGTGCCAGCAGTAACAGGGGGGTTCGTGAAAAACTGTTTTTT
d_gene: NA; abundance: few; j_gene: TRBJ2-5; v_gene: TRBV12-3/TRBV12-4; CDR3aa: CASSFRYEVRTEETQYF; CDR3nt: TGTGCCAGCAGTTTCCGCTATGAGGTGAGGACCGAAGAGACCCAGTACTTC
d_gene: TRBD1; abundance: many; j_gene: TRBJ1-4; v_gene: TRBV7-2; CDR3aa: CASSNLDRGEKLFF; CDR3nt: TGTGCCAGCAGCAATCTCGACAGGGGCGAAAAACTGTTTTTT
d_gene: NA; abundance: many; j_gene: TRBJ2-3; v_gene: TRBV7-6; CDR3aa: CASSLKGRRWDTQYF; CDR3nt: TGTGCCAGCAGCTTAAAGGGGCGCCGGTGGGATACGCAGTATTTT
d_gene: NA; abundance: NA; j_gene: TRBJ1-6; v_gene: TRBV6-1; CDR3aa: CASGDYNSPLHF; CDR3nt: TGTGCCAGCGGGGATTATAATTCACCCCTCCACTTT
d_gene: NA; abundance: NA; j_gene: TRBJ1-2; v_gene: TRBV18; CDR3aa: CASSPLRSRDPPYF; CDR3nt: TGTGCCAGCTCACCACTACGGAGCAGGGATCCCCCTTATTTC
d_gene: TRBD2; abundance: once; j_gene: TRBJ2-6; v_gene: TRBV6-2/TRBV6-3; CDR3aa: CASTHGGAGANVLTF; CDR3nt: TGTGCCAGCACCCACGGGGGGGCAGGGGCCAACGTCCTGACTTTC
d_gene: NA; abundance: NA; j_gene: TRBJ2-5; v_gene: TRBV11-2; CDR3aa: CASSGDLPKETQYF; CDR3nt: TGTGCCAGCAGCGGGGACCTCCCCAAAGAGACCCAGTACTTC
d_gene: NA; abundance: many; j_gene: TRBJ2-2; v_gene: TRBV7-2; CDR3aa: CASSPFTSAGELFF; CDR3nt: TGTGCCAGCAGCCCCTTTACTAGTGCCGGGGAGCTGTTTTTT
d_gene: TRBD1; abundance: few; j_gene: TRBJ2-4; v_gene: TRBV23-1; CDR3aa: CASSQSIRDRVDKNIQYF; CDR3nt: TGCGCCAGCAGTCAATCGATTAGGGACAGGGTTGACAAAAACATTCAGTACTTC
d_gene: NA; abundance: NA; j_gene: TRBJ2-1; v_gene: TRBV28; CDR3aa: CASSFPVNNPTNEQFF; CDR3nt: TGTGCCAGCAGTTTCCCCGTAAATAACCCGACCAATGAGCAGTTCTTC
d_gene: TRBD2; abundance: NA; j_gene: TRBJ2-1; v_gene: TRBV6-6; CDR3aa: CASSYDRGGVNEQFF; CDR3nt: TGTGCCAGCAGTTACGATCGCGGGGGAGTCAATGAGCAGTTCTTC
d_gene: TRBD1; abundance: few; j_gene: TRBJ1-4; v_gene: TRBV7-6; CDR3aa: CASSGGTDEKLFF; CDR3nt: TGTGCCAGCAGCGGGGGGACAGATGAAAAACTGTTTTTT
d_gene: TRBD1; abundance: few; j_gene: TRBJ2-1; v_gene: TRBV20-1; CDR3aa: CSASRQGVEQFF; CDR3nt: TGCAGTGCTAGTCGACAGGGCGTTGAGCAGTTCTTC
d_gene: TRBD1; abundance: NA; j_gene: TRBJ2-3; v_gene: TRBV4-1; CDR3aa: CASTDRDTDTQYF; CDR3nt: TGCGCCAGCACGGACAGGGACACAGATACGCAGTATTTT